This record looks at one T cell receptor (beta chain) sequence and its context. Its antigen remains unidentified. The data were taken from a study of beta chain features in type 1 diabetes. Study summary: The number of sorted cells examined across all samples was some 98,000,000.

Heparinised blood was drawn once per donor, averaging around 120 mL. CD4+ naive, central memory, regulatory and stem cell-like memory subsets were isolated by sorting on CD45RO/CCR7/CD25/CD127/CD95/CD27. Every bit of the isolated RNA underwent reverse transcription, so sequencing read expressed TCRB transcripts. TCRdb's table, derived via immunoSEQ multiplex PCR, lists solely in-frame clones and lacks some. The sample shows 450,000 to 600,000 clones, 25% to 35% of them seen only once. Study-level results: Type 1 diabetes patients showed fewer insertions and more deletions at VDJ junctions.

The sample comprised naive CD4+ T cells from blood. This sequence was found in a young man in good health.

In nucleotides, the CDR3 is TGTGCCAGCAGCGTAGAGGGGACGGTACAAGAGACCCAGTACTTC. Its protein product is CASSVEGTVQETQYF. The J gene is TRBJ2-5, the V gene TRBV9; the D call may be TRBD1 or TRBD2 (5 bases each). Trimming shortened V by 0 bases and J by 2 bases, and 11 bases separated the two germline ends. The CDR3 has 15 residues. CDR1 is SGDLS and CDR2 is YYNGEE in the germline V gene.